Sequencing of this TCR beta chain was carried out in a study of radiotherapy plus CTLA-4 blockade in lung cancer. Study in general: Patients showed objective responses in 18% of cases and disease control in roughly 31%.

Clones were read by immunoSEQ multiplex PCR, and TCRdb kept only the in-frame ones, dropping some. The sample contains roughly 24,000 clones, 77% of which appear only once. The CDR3 spans 13 residues. Trimming shortened V by 6 bases and J by 3 bases, and 10 bases separated the two germline ends. Germline loops: CDR1 SNHLY, CDR2 FYNNEI. Here the sequenced sample was peripheral blood, taken from a patient treated with radiotherapy plus ipilimumab. V and J are TRBV2 and TRBJ2-3; TRBD1 might be the D (5 bases). The receptor's source is a human donor with non-small cell lung cancer that progressed on radiotherapy plus ipilimumab. For the CDR3, the DNA is TGTGCCAGCAGGTGGGGCCTTACAGATACGCAGTATTTT. Its protein is CASRWGLTDTQYF.